This T cell receptor (beta chain) is from a study of blood T cell repertoires in COVID-19. Germline V CDR1 and CDR2: DFQATT, SNEGSKA (reference sequence). This CDR3 has 16 amino acids. V lost 3 bases to trimming and J lost 5 bases, with 22 bases between them. Study processing details: Scientists estimated how many nucleated cells there were by amplifying reference gene primers. The protocol was immunoSEQ multiplex PCR, while the TCRdb copy is restricted to in-frame clones and leaves out a portion. V and J calls and clone size are given by that table; D and trimming were obtained from the DNA. The repertoire holds about 280,000 clones, approximately 83% seen once, with about 1.9% in the top ten.

Source material: peripheral blood. The V gene is TRBV20-1, the J gene TRBJ1-1; TRBD1 is a possible D gene (6 bases). The TCR was taken from a woman aged 25 to 39 who had recovered from COVID-19. The CDR3 reads CSASSPGWGRSTEAFF. In DNA, the CDR3 is TGCAGTGCTAGTAGTCCTGGCTGGGGGCGGAGTACTGAAGCTTTCTTT.